This TCR beta chain was sequenced during a study of neurological immune-mediated disorders. Findings and caveats of the study: The greatest TCR clonal expansion appeared in HTLV-1-associated myelopathy and the smallest, falling below healthy controls, in multiple sclerosis. Private repertoires in all groups were suggested by the finding that expanded clones across subjects shared no CDR3 amino acid sequences.

This clonotype came up many times. Antigen: not known. As for the cDNA, it was generated by 5'RACE with 10-nucleotide random UMIs. TCRdb reanalysed the 5' RACE reads using MiXCR and keeps one entry per CDR3 protein. The table has around 10,000 distinct CDR3 sequences, roughly 21% seen once. The cells used in sorted libraries, CD4+ or CD8+ T cells, numbered 1 million. Germline CDR1 SGHVS, CDR2 FNYEAQ. The CDR3 is 16 amino acids. The germline V and J ends were trimmed by 5 bases and 4 bases, with 19 bases remaining between them. This sequence was found in a woman in her sixties with HTLV-1-associated myelopathy (HAM/TSP). This chain joins TRBV7-6 and TRBJ2-3, with a possible D match to TRBD2 (7 bases). Sequences were obtained from CD8+ T cells from blood. The CDR3 DNA follows: TGTGCCAGCAGCCCCCTCAGTAGGGGGGGAGCAGATACGCAGTATTTT. Translation: CASSPLSRGGADTQYF.